This T cell receptor (beta chain) was captured by sequencing in a study of long-term antiretroviral therapy in people with HIV. Study information: There is a gap of about a decade between the earliest samples and the later 2015 immediate-ART recommendation.

Run at survey level, the immunoSEQ assay was version v3.0. The assay was immunoSEQ multiplex PCR, and TCRdb's table has in-frame clones only and misses some. The table has roughly 19,000 clones, approximately 89% seen once; the top ten hold 10% to 13%. Only United States sites treated participants with HIV. This clone was found once. CDR3 size: 13 residues. Trimming left V 4 bases short and J 6 bases short, with 10 bases between. CDR1 is SGHRS, CDR2 YFSETQ, per germline. The genes are TRBV5-1 and TRBJ2-2, with D unclear. The clonotype comes from a man aged 40-55 years with HIV. This material consisted of unsorted PBMCs, taken 0.5 years after starting antiretroviral therapy. CDR3 sequence reads: CASSLLVAGELFF. In nucleotides, the CDR3 is TGCGCCAGCAGCCTCCTGGTAGCCGGGGAGCTGTTTTTT.